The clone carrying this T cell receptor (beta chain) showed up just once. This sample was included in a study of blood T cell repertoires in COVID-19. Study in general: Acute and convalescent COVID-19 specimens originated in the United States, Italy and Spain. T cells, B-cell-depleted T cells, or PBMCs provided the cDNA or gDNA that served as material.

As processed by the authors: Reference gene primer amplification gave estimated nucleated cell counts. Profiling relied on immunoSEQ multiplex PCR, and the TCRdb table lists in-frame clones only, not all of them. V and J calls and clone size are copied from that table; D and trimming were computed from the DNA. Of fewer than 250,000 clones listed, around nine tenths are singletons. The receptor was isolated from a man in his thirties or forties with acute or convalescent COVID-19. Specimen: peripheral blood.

The CDR3 here is CASSYSRGGGEQYF. CDR3 coding DNA: TGTGCCAGCAGTTACTCGAGGGGGGGCGGCGAGCAGTACTTC. This chain connects TRBV6-6 to TRBJ2-7; weak D call: TRBD2 (7 bases). Trimming removed 0 bases at V and 6 bases at J, with 12 bases between. The germline V gene encodes CDR1 MNHNY and CDR2 SVGAGI (reference sequence). The CDR3 contains 14 residues.